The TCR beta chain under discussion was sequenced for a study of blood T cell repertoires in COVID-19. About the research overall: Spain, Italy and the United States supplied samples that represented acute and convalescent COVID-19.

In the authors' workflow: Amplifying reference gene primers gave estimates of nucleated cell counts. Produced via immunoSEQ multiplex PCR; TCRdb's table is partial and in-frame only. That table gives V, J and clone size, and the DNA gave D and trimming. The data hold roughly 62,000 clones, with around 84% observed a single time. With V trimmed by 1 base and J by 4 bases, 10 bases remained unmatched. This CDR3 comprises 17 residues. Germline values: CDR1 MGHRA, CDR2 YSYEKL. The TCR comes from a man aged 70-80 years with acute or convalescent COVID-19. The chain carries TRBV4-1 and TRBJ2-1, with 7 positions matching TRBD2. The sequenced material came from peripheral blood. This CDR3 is CASSQARSGNLYNEQFF. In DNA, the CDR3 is TGCGCCAGCAGCCAAGCGAGAAGCGGGAACTTGTACAATGAGCAGTTCTTC.